Listed below are T cell receptor beta chains from one sample, sequenced in a study of post-analysis software for immune sequencing data. MiXCR, run by TCRdb on the PCR reads, gives a single entry per CDR3 protein. The sample includes about 560,000 distinct CDR3 sequences, 44% of them seen just once. The sequenced material came from blood. These receptors came from a girl between 10 and 17 years old with multiple sclerosis. Both conserved end residues are part of each CDR3. Each record gives: V gene, CDR3 length, D gene, clone size, J gene, CDR3 DNA, CDR3 protein. D genes are given only for firm matches. Expanded clones are given a class, and other clones once, few, many or no size at all.

V gene: TRBV12-3/TRBV12-4; CDR3 length: 18; D gene: TRBD2; clone size: -; J gene: TRBJ2-5; CDR3 DNA: TGTGCCAGCAGCTCCTTCCGACTAGCGGGAGGGCCTGAAGAGACCCAGTACTTC; CDR3 protein: CASSSFRLAGGPEETQYF
V gene: TRBV6-1; CDR3 length: 14; D gene: -; clone size: -; J gene: TRBJ2-7; CDR3 DNA: TGTACCAGCAGTGAAGCGACGAGCTCCTACGAGCAGTACTTC; CDR3 protein: CTSSEATSSYEQYF
V gene: TRBV4-1; CDR3 length: 14; D gene: -; clone size: -; J gene: TRBJ1-2; CDR3 DNA: TGCGCCAGCAGCGTGACCTCAGGGGTCGGAGGCTACACCTTC; CDR3 protein: CASSVTSGVGGYTF
V gene: TRBV6-1; CDR3 length: 14; D gene: -; clone size: -; J gene: TRBJ2-1; CDR3 DNA: TGTGCCAGCAGTCGACTCCCCCATAGCGATGAGCAGTTCTTC; CDR3 protein: CASSRLPHSDEQFF
V gene: TRBV7-9; CDR3 length: 17; D gene: TRBD1; clone size: -; J gene: TRBJ2-6; CDR3 DNA: TGTGCCAGCAGCTTAGGGACAGGTCGGATTGGGGCCAACGTCCTGACTTTC; CDR3 protein: CASSLGTGRIGANVLTF
V gene: TRBV3-1; CDR3 length: 12; D gene: -; clone size: few; J gene: TRBJ2-5; CDR3 DNA: TGTGCCAGCAGGGGGCATTCGGAGACCCAGTACTTC; CDR3 protein: CASRGHSETQYF
V gene: TRBV12-3/TRBV12-4; CDR3 length: 13; D gene: -; clone size: -; J gene: TRBJ2-7; CDR3 DNA: TGTGCCAGCAGTTTCACAGGCAGGGGCGCGGAGTACTTC; CDR3 protein: CASSFTGRGAEYF
V gene: TRBV5-1; CDR3 length: 15; D gene: TRBD1; clone size: once; J gene: TRBJ1-2; CDR3 DNA: TGCGCCAGCAGCCCGGGACAGGGTATGGGCTATGGCTACACCTTC; CDR3 protein: CASSPGQGMGYGYTF
V gene: TRBV20-1; CDR3 length: 13; D gene: TRBD2; clone size: -; J gene: TRBJ2-5; CDR3 DNA: TGCAGTGTAAATGGGGGAGGGGAAGAGACCCAGTACTTC; CDR3 protein: CSVNGGGEETQYF
V gene: TRBV9; CDR3 length: 17; D gene: TRBD2; clone size: few; J gene: TRBJ2-1; CDR3 DNA: TGTGCCAGCAGCCCCTACAGTAGCGGGGGGGCGGACAATGAGCAGTTCTTC; CDR3 protein: CASSPYSSGGADNEQFF
V gene: TRBV10-3; CDR3 length: 15; D gene: TRBD1; clone size: -; J gene: TRBJ2-7; CDR3 DNA: TGTGCCATAACCGTTGGACAGGGGGCGGACAATGAGCAGTACTTC; CDR3 protein: CAITVGQGADNEQYF
V gene: TRBV6-5; CDR3 length: 13; D gene: -; clone size: -; J gene: TRBJ1-5; CDR3 DNA: TGTGCCAGCAGCTCGCGTGAGAATCAGCCCCAGCATTTT; CDR3 protein: CASSSRENQPQHF
V gene: TRBV7-2; CDR3 length: 14; D gene: TRBD1; clone size: -; J gene: TRBJ2-4; CDR3 DNA: TGTGCCAACAGCTTAGACGTCGGGGACAGCATTCAGTACTTC; CDR3 protein: CANSLDVGDSIQYF
V gene: TRBV29-1; CDR3 length: 13; D gene: TRBD1; clone size: few; J gene: TRBJ2-1; CDR3 DNA: TGCAGCGTTGAAAGGGGACAGTCCCGGAGGCAGTTCTTC; CDR3 protein: CSVERGQSRRQFF
V gene: TRBV29-1; CDR3 length: 13; D gene: -; clone size: -; J gene: TRBJ2-5; CDR3 DNA: TGCAGCGTTGAAGACTGGCCTCAAGAGACCCAGTACTTC; CDR3 protein: CSVEDWPQETQYF
V gene: TRBV4-2; CDR3 length: 15; D gene: -; clone size: -; J gene: TRBJ2-2; CDR3 DNA: TGTGCCAGCAGCCAAGATTGGCGGACGACCGGGGAGCTGTTTTTT; CDR3 protein: CASSQDWRTTGELFF
V gene: TRBV7-9; CDR3 length: 17; D gene: -; clone size: -; J gene: TRBJ2-6; CDR3 DNA: TGTGCCAGCAGCTTATTAGGGGCTGCCTTTGGGGCCAACGTCCTGACTTTC; CDR3 protein: CASSLLGAAFGANVLTF
V gene: TRBV7-2; CDR3 length: 17; D gene: TRBD1; clone size: -; J gene: TRBJ1-6; CDR3 DNA: TGTGCCAGCAGCCTCCGGGACAGGGACCCCAGGGGATCACCCCTCCACTTT; CDR3 protein: CASSLRDRDPRGSPLHF
V gene: TRBV4-1; CDR3 length: 14; D gene: TRBD1; clone size: -; J gene: TRBJ2-5; CDR3 DNA: TGCGCCAGCAGCCAGACAGGGCAGAAAGAGACCCAGTACTTC; CDR3 protein: CASSQTGQKETQYF
V gene: TRBV4-1; CDR3 length: 13; D gene: -; clone size: -; J gene: TRBJ1-2; CDR3 DNA: TGCGCCAGCAGCGCGACAGCTAGCTATGGCTACACCTTC; CDR3 protein: CASSATASYGYTF
V gene: TRBV5-1; CDR3 length: 16; D gene: -; clone size: few; J gene: TRBJ1-1; CDR3 DNA: TGCGCCAGCAGCTTGCGTTTTCAGGAGGGGAACACTGAAGCTTTCTTT; CDR3 protein: CASSLRFQEGNTEAFF
V gene: TRBV12-3/TRBV12-4; CDR3 length: 16; D gene: -; clone size: once; J gene: TRBJ2-3; CDR3 DNA: TGTGCCAGCAGTTTAGACCCAGGAACTAGCACAGATACGCAGTATTTT; CDR3 protein: CASSLDPGTSTDTQYF
V gene: TRBV12-3/TRBV12-4; CDR3 length: 14; D gene: TRBD2; clone size: -; J gene: TRBJ2-5; CDR3 DNA: TGTGCCAGCAGTCCTACTAGCGGCGAGGGGACCCAGTACTTC; CDR3 protein: CASSPTSGEGTQYF
V gene: TRBV5-1; CDR3 length: 13; D gene: -; clone size: -; J gene: TRBJ2-5; CDR3 DNA: TGCGCCAGCAGCTTACCACACCAAGAGACCCAGTACTTC; CDR3 protein: CASSLPHQETQYF
V gene: TRBV5-1; CDR3 length: 14; D gene: -; clone size: few; J gene: TRBJ2-7; CDR3 DNA: TGTGCCAGCAGCTTGGCCGGACAGTCCTACGAGCAGTACTTC; CDR3 protein: CASSLAGQSYEQYF
V gene: TRBV7-2; CDR3 length: 13; D gene: -; clone size: few; J gene: TRBJ2-4; CDR3 DNA: TGTGCCAGCAGCTTAGATGCCAAAAACATTCAGTACTTC; CDR3 protein: CASSLDAKNIQYF
V gene: TRBV2; CDR3 length: 14; D gene: TRBD2; clone size: -; J gene: TRBJ2-5; CDR3 DNA: TGTGCCAGCATGCGTCTAGCGGGCCAAGAGACCCAGTACTTC; CDR3 protein: CASMRLAGQETQYF
V gene: TRBV5-5; CDR3 length: 13; D gene: -; clone size: once; J gene: TRBJ2-1; CDR3 DNA: TGTGCCAGCAGCTTGCGCCTAATAGTCGAGCAGTTCTTC; CDR3 protein: CASSLRLIVEQFF
V gene: TRBV5-1; CDR3 length: 21; D gene: -; clone size: -; J gene: TRBJ2-1; CDR3 DNA: TGCGCCAGCAGCTTGGCCAAGTCAAGACAGTATTCCCGTATCAATTACAATGAGCAGTTCTTC; CDR3 protein: CASSLAKSRQYSRINYNEQFF
V gene: TRBV11-2; CDR3 length: 15; D gene: TRBD1; clone size: -; J gene: TRBJ2-2; CDR3 DNA: TGTGCCAGCAGCTTGATAAGGGACAGGGCCGGGGAGCTGTTTTTT; CDR3 protein: CASSLIRDRAGELFF
V gene: TRBV7-9; CDR3 length: 13; D gene: -; clone size: -; J gene: TRBJ2-7; CDR3 DNA: TGTGCCAGCAGTCCCCCGCCAGCCTACGAGCAGTACTTC; CDR3 protein: CASSPPPAYEQYF
V gene: TRBV20-1; CDR3 length: 16; D gene: -; clone size: few; J gene: TRBJ1-2; CDR3 DNA: TGCAGTGCTAGAGATGACGCGGGGTTCGCTAACTATGGCTACACCTTC; CDR3 protein: CSARDDAGFANYGYTF
V gene: TRBV6-1; CDR3 length: 18; D gene: -; clone size: few; J gene: TRBJ2-1; CDR3 DNA: TGTGCCAGCAGGCCGCCGAGGGGTTTCAAGGGCTCCTACAATGAGCAGTTCTTC; CDR3 protein: CASRPPRGFKGSYNEQFF
V gene: TRBV2; CDR3 length: 18; D gene: -; clone size: -; J gene: TRBJ2-5; CDR3 DNA: TGTGCCAGCAGTGAAGCGCGACTTCGGGGGGCGCTTAGGGAGACCCAGTACTTC; CDR3 protein: CASSEARLRGALRETQYF
V gene: TRBV9; CDR3 length: 18; D gene: TRBD1; clone size: few; J gene: TRBJ2-6; CDR3 DNA: TGTGCCAGCAGCGTACTGGGCAGGGGGAATTCTGGGGCCAACGTCCTGACTTTC; CDR3 protein: CASSVLGRGNSGANVLTF
V gene: TRBV2; CDR3 length: 16; D gene: TRBD1; clone size: -; J gene: TRBJ2-5; CDR3 DNA: TGTGCCAGCAGCCTCCGACAGGGACGGGTGGGAGAGACCCAGTACTTC; CDR3 protein: CASSLRQGRVGETQYF
V gene: TRBV12-3/TRBV12-4; CDR3 length: 15; D gene: -; clone size: -; J gene: TRBJ2-3; CDR3 DNA: TGTGCCAGCAGTTTAGGGGGCTCATCGGGAGATACGCAGTATTTT; CDR3 protein: CASSLGGSSGDTQYF
V gene: TRBV24-1; CDR3 length: 15; D gene: -; clone size: -; J gene: TRBJ2-7; CDR3 DNA: TGTGCCACCAGTGGCGAACATTCGAGCTCCTACGAGCAGTACTTC; CDR3 protein: CATSGEHSSSYEQYF
V gene: TRBV5-1; CDR3 length: 17; D gene: -; clone size: few; J gene: TRBJ2-6; CDR3 DNA: TGCGCCAGCAGCCTGGACGTACAGTACTCTGGGGCCAACGTCCTGACTTTC; CDR3 protein: CASSLDVQYSGANVLTF
V gene: TRBV4-2; CDR3 length: 16; D gene: -; clone size: -; J gene: TRBJ2-7; CDR3 DNA: TGTGCCAGCAGCCAAGAAGGTATAGGACTGACCTACGAGCAGTACTTC; CDR3 protein: CASSQEGIGLTYEQYF
V gene: TRBV6-5; CDR3 length: 13; D gene: TRBD2; clone size: -; J gene: TRBJ2-7; CDR3 DNA: TGTGCCAGCACCCTAGCGGGAGGATACGAGCAGTACTTC; CDR3 protein: CASTLAGGYEQYF
V gene: TRBV12-3/TRBV12-4; CDR3 length: 14; D gene: TRBD1; clone size: few; J gene: TRBJ2-7; CDR3 DNA: TGTGCCAGCAGTAGCGCGGACAGGGTGTACGAGCAGTACTTC; CDR3 protein: CASSSADRVYEQYF
V gene: TRBV7-2; CDR3 length: 16; D gene: -; clone size: -; J gene: TRBJ2-1; CDR3 DNA: TGTGCCAGCAGCTACCCCGAGCGGGCCCCCTACAATGAGCAGTTCTTC; CDR3 protein: CASSYPERAPYNEQFF
V gene: TRBV7-3; CDR3 length: 13; D gene: -; clone size: few; J gene: TRBJ2-3; CDR3 DNA: TGTGCCAGCAGCGCCTTTTTGGCCGATACGCAGTATTTT; CDR3 protein: CASSAFLADTQYF
V gene: TRBV12-3/TRBV12-4; CDR3 length: 11; D gene: -; clone size: few; J gene: TRBJ2-7; CDR3 DNA: TGTGCCAGCAGCCGGGACAACGAGCAGTACTTC; CDR3 protein: CASSRDNEQYF
V gene: TRBV12-3/TRBV12-4; CDR3 length: 14; D gene: -; clone size: -; J gene: TRBJ1-5; CDR3 DNA: TGTGCCAGCAGTCAGACCATGAGCAATCAGCCCCAGCATTTT; CDR3 protein: CASSQTMSNQPQHF
V gene: TRBV5-1; CDR3 length: 15; D gene: TRBD1; clone size: -; J gene: TRBJ1-2; CDR3 DNA: TGCGCCAGCAGCTTCCAACCGGGACAGGGCGATGGCTACACCTTC; CDR3 protein: CASSFQPGQGDGYTF
V gene: TRBV4-2; CDR3 length: 16; D gene: -; clone size: few; J gene: TRBJ2-3; CDR3 DNA: TGTGCCAGCAGCCACGGAGCGCTACTGAGCACAGATACGCAGTATTTT; CDR3 protein: CASSHGALLSTDTQYF
V gene: TRBV10-3; CDR3 length: 14; D gene: -; clone size: -; J gene: TRBJ2-3; CDR3 DNA: TGTGCCATCAGGCCTAGCGCAGGACCAGATACGCAGTATTTT; CDR3 protein: CAIRPSAGPDTQYF
V gene: TRBV7-2; CDR3 length: 16; D gene: TRBD2; clone size: -; J gene: TRBJ2-1; CDR3 DNA: TGTGCCAGCAGCTTCCAAGCGGGAGTATTAGGCAATGAGCAGTTCTTC; CDR3 protein: CASSFQAGVLGNEQFF
V gene: TRBV29-1; CDR3 length: 14; D gene: TRBD1; clone size: -; J gene: TRBJ1-1; CDR3 DNA: TGCAGCGTGGTACAGGGGGCGATGAACACTGAAGCTTTCTTT; CDR3 protein: CSVVQGAMNTEAFF
V gene: TRBV11-1; CDR3 length: 17; D gene: TRBD2; clone size: -; J gene: TRBJ2-1; CDR3 DNA: TGTGCCAGCAGCTGGACCGGGACTAGCGGGGGGAACAATGAGCAGTTCTTC; CDR3 protein: CASSWTGTSGGNNEQFF